The next 30 T cell receptor beta chains were all read from a single sample in a study of T cell changes during pregnancy in multiple sclerosis. Repertoires were generated with immunoSEQ multiplex PCR, while TCRdb's copy carries only in-frame clones and drops some. Among around 40,000 clones listed, 90% were seen once. The starting material was CD4+ T cells from peripheral blood mononuclear cells, obtained in the second trimester of pregnancy. These TCRs come from a female donor with multiple sclerosis, enrolled in a pregnancy study.

This rearrangement joins TRBV2 to TRBJ1-2; D not resolved. V was trimmed by 10 bases and J by 3 bases, leaving 12 bases between them. The CDR3 is 12 amino acids. CDR1 is SNHLY and CDR2 is FYNNEI in the germline V gene. The CDR3 sequence is CATRREDYGYTF. For the CDR3, the DNA is TGTGCCACCCGGCGGGAGGACTATGGCTACACCTTC.

The rearrangement uses TRBV19 and TRBJ1-6; 8 bases align to TRBD1. The CDR3 has 18 amino acids. CDR1 is LNHDA and CDR2 is SQIVND in the germline V gene (reference sequence). Trimming removed 6 bases from V and 3 bases from J; junction bases left unmatched: 13. CDR3 sequence (DNA): TGTGCCAGTAGATCCGGTATTGTAACAGGGGGCTATAATTCACCCCTCCACTTT. Amino acids: CASRSGIVTGGYNSPLHF.

This chain joins TRBV4-1 and TRBJ2-5; TRBD1 matches at 9 bases. In germline, CDR1 is MGHRA, CDR2 YSYEKL. The CDR3 totals 18 residues. Trimming cost V 0 bases and J 0 bases; bases outside gene matches: 8. The CDR3 nucleotides read TGCGCCAGCAGCCAAGATGTCAGGGACAGGGATTACCAAGAGACCCAGTACTTC. It is translated as CASSQDVRDRDYQETQYF.

This clone was detected once. This chain joins TRBV27 and TRBJ1-2; D may be TRBD1 (5 bases). The CDR3 is made up of 13 amino acids. Trimming removed 5 bases at V and 8 bases at J, with 15 bases between. Germline V lookup: CDR1 MNHEY, CDR2 SMNVEV (reference sequence). Here the CDR3 DNA reads TGTGCCAGCAGTCAATCATCTTGGGGCGGCTACACCTTC. This encodes CASSQSSWGGYTF.

This sequence joins TRBV7-7 and TRBJ2-7; 11 nucleotides agree with TRBD2. The V gene end was trimmed by 4 bases and the J gene end by 5 bases; junction bases not matched to a gene: 7. The CDR3 consists of 15 residues. CDR1 and CDR2 from the germline V gene are SSHAT and FNYEAQ (reference sequence). The CDR3 loop reads CASSSGTSGLDEQYF. CDR3 nucleotide sequence: TGTGCCAGCAGCTCCGGGACTAGCGGTCTTGACGAGCAGTACTTC.

The CDR3 sequence: CSIYTGVGNTEAFF. The CDR3 DNA is TGCAGCATTTACACAGGGGTAGGGAACACTGAAGCTTTCTTT. The chain employs TRBV29-1 and TRBJ1-1; 7 bases fit TRBD1. V lost 8 bases to trimming and J lost 1 base; unmatched junction nucleotides: 10. This CDR3 is built from 14 residues. CDR1 SQVTM and CDR2 ANQGSEA come from the germline V gene.

The chain has TRBV5-4 and TRBJ1-1; D not certain. Germline V gene data show CDR1 as SGHNT and CDR2 as YYREEE (reference sequence). The CDR3 extends over 14 amino acids. V lost 2 bases and J 4 bases, leaving 12 bases between the germline ends. The CDR3, as DNA: TGTGCCAGCAGCTTAGATCAGGCCGTCACTGAAGCTTTCTTT. It yields the protein CASSLDQAVTEAFF.

J is TRBJ2-7 and V is TRBV5-8; possibly TRBD1 for D (5 bases). CDR1 and CDR2 (germline): SGHTS, YDEGEE. Trimming removed 1 base at V and 6 bases at J, with 8 bases between. This CDR3 is built from 12 residues. CDR3 sequence (DNA): TGTGCCAGCAGCTTGAAAGGGGTCGAGCAGTACTTC. This gives the protein CASSLKGVEQYF.

The V call is TRBV30, the J call TRBJ1-2; D gene unclear. V lost 6 bases to trimming and J lost 0 bases, with 5 bases between them. CDR1 is GTSNPN and CDR2 is SVGIG in the germline V gene (reference sequence). The CDR3 totals 11 residues. The CDR3 region has the DNA TGTGCCTGCAACTCTAACTATGGCTACACCTTC. Its protein product is CACNSNYGYTF.

The chain recombines TRBV30 with TRBJ1-2; perhaps TRBD1 as D (6 bases). The CDR3 length is 13 residues. V was cut by 5 bases and J by 4 bases, with 14 bases left in between. The germline CDR1 and CDR2 sequences are GTSNPN and SVGIG (reference sequence). In nucleotides, the CDR3 is TGTGCCTGGGGGAGAGGACAGCCCTATGGCTACACCTTC. It encodes CAWGRGQPYGYTF.

The chain has TRBV28 and TRBJ1-4; 10 bases are a match to TRBD1. J was trimmed by 8 bases and V by 7 bases; bases with no gene match: 10. This CDR3 spans 15 amino acids. Per the germline V gene, CDR1 is MDHEN and CDR2 is SYDVKM. In DNA, the CDR3 is TGTGCCAGCACTTTGACCGGGACAGGGGCGGAAAAACTGTTTTTT. This gives the protein CASTLTGTGAEKLFF.

The rearrangement uses TRBV11-3 and TRBJ2-7; TRBD1 matches at 12 bases. This CDR3 has 17 residues. Per the germline V gene, CDR1 is SGHNT and CDR2 is YENEEA. Losses at the gene ends were 5 bases for V and 6 bases for J; bases not matched to a gene: 14. CDR3 residues: CASSPGQGATTLAEQYF. The CDR3 DNA follows: TGTGCCAGCAGCCCGGGACAGGGGGCCACGACCCTTGCCGAGCAGTACTTC.

V gene TRBV12-5 combines with J gene TRBJ1-2; 8 bases are shared with TRBD1. With 7 bases clipped from V and 2 bases from J, the junction kept 12 bases outside the gene matches. The CDR3 consists of 16 residues. The germline CDR1 and CDR2 sequences are LGHNT and FRNRAP. CDR3 amino acids: CASVLIRGQTNYGYTF. The CDR3 DNA reads TGTGCTAGTGTCCTTATCAGGGGGCAGACCAACTATGGCTACACCTTC.

The V gene is TRBV7-2, the J gene TRBJ2-7; TRBD2 aligns across 7 bases. This CDR3 region has 15 residues. The V gene's germline CDR1 is SGHTA and CDR2 FQGNSA. The V gene end was trimmed by 3 bases and the J gene end by 2 bases; junction bases not matched to a gene: 7. The CDR3 reads CASSFTGTTTYEQYF. The CDR3 DNA is TGTGCCAGCAGCTTTACCGGGACTACGACCTACGAGCAGTACTTC.

This chain uses TRBV2 with TRBJ1-5, with a possible D match to TRBD1 (6 bases). In germline, CDR1 is SNHLY, CDR2 FYNNEI. Deletions cut 6 bases from V and 4 bases from J, with 13 bases between. The CDR3 is 14 amino acids. This CDR3 reads CASSQMGANQPQHF. Here the CDR3 DNA reads TGTGCCAGCAGCCAGATGGGGGCAAATCAGCCCCAGCATTTT.

The DNA for the CDR3 is TGTGCCAGCAGCTTAAATGCCATGTGGCAGGCGAACACTGAAGCTTTCTTT. Protein sequence: CASSLNAMWQANTEAFF. The chain is built from TRBV7-8 and TRBJ1-1, with D uncertain. V gave up 2 bases and J gave up 1 base, with 17 bases separating them. Germline assignment: CDR1 SGHVS and CDR2 FQNEAQ. The CDR3 has 17 residues.

V and J are TRBV7-2 and TRBJ2-7; D gene unclear. In germline, CDR1 is SGHTA, CDR2 FQGNSA. Trimming shortened V by 6 bases and J by 0 bases, and 9 bases separated the two germline ends. There are 13 residues in the CDR3. CDR3 protein: CASRSGNSYEQYF. CDR3 DNA: TGTGCCAGCAGATCCGGTAACTCCTACGAGCAGTACTTC.

The V gene is TRBV14, the J gene TRBJ2-3, with 7 bases identical to TRBD2. Per the germline V gene, CDR1 is SGHDN and CDR2 is FVKESK. The CDR3 is 17 amino acids. The V segment lost 0 bases and the J segment 2 bases; nucleotides outside the gene matches: 8. CDR3 protein: CASSQDYGAGNTDTQYF. Here the CDR3 DNA reads TGTGCCAGCAGCCAAGATTACGGAGCGGGAAACACAGATACGCAGTATTTT.

The chain joins TRBV7-8 to TRBJ1-2, with 7 bases matching TRBD1. With 5 bases clipped from V and 4 bases from J, the junction kept 7 bases outside the gene matches. Germline CDR1 reads SGHVS; CDR2 reads FQNEAQ. CDR3 length: 14 residues. The CDR3 loop is CASSPRTGPYGYTF. The CDR3 DNA reads TGTGCCAGCAGCCCTAGGACAGGACCCTATGGCTACACCTTC.

The J gene is TRBJ1-1, the V gene TRBV11-2; TRBD1 agrees at 8 bases. Germline V gene data show CDR1 as SGHAT and CDR2 as FQNNGV. J gave up 1 base and V 6 bases, and 4 bases lay outside the gene matches. This CDR3 is 14 amino acids long. The CDR3 sequence: CASRWDRKNTEAFF. The DNA for the CDR3 is TGTGCCAGCAGGTGGGACAGGAAGAACACTGAAGCTTTCTTT.

The V call is TRBV27, the J call TRBJ1-6, with a possible D match to TRBD1 (5 bases). The CDR3 extends over 14 amino acids. The germline V gene encodes CDR1 MNHEY and CDR2 SMNVEV (reference sequence). With 1 base removed from V and 7 bases from J, the gap between germline ends came to 8 bases. The CDR3 DNA reads TGTGCCAGCAGTTTATTGGCAGGGAATTCACCCCTCCACTTT. This sequence encodes CASSLLAGNSPLHF.

This chain connects TRBV5-1 to TRBJ1-3; D possibly corresponds to TRBD1 (5 bases). Germline CDR1 reads SGHRS; CDR2 reads YFSETQ. V was pared by 6 bases and J by 0 bases, with 13 bases between. The CDR3 totals 15 residues. CDR3 in DNA: TGCGCCAGCATGCGGGACGTCTTCTCTGGAAACACCATATATTTT. This codes for CASMRDVFSGNTIYF.

The rearrangement joins TRBV11-2 to TRBJ2-1, with D possibly being TRBD1 (5 bases). Trimming shortened V by 5 bases and J by 3 bases, and 20 bases separated the two germline ends. Germline CDR1 reads SGHAT; CDR2 reads FQNNGV. This CDR3 has 17 residues. The CDR3 sequence: CASSRRSRVNLYNEQFF. The CDR3 region has the DNA TGTGCCAGCAGCCGTCGATCCAGGGTTAACCTCTACAATGAGCAGTTCTTC.

The V call is TRBV4-1, the J call TRBJ2-2, with a possible D match to TRBD1 (6 bases). The V gene lost 3 bases and the J gene lost 1 base, with 6 bases spanning the gap. The germline V gene encodes CDR1 MGHRA and CDR2 YSYEKL. The CDR3 runs 14 residues. CDR3 in amino acids: CASSQGQNTGELFF. CDR3 in DNA: TGCGCCAGCAGCCAGGGACAGAACACCGGGGAGCTGTTTTTT.

The genes are TRBV7-2 and TRBJ1-5, with D hard to call. Deletions cut 4 bases from V and 0 bases from J, with 7 bases between. Germline V lookup: CDR1 SGHTA, CDR2 FQGNSA. The CDR3 totals 14 residues. The DNA for the CDR3 is TGTGCCAGCAGCTCCCCTAATAGCAATCAGCCCCAGCATTTT. It codes for CASSSPNSNQPQHF. Combining the CDR3 with reference TRBV7-2 and TRBJ1-5 gives the whole variable domain GAGVSQSPSNKVTEKGKDVELRCDPISGHTALYWYRQSLGQGLEFLIYFQGNSAPDKSGLPSDRFSAERTGGSVSTLTIQRTQQEDSAVYLCASSSPNSNQPQHFGDGTRLSIL.

The genes are TRBV21-1 and TRBJ2-7; the table gives TRBD1 as D, unverified against the DNA. TRBV21-1 is a listed pseudogene. CDR3 length: 16 amino acids. CDR3 loop: CASSKNWGTGRCEQYF. CDR3 bases: TGTGCCAGCAGCAAAAATTGGGGGACAGGTCGCTGCGAGCAGTACTTC.

This chain links TRBV7-9 with TRBJ2-5; 8 bases are a match to TRBD1. Germline trimming cut 4 bases from V and 2 bases from J; bases unmatched to any gene: 15. The CDR3 loop spans 18 amino acids. Germline V CDR1 and CDR2: SEHNR, FQNEAQ (reference sequence). This chain's CDR3 is CASSSPRGRPSGQETQYF. In DNA, the CDR3 is TGTGCCAGCAGCTCCCCCAGGGGGCGCCCCTCGGGTCAAGAGACCCAGTACTTC. Together with reference TRBV7-9 and TRBJ2-5, the CDR3 gives the full variable domain: DTGVSQNPRHKITKRGQNVTFRCDPISEHNRLYWYRQTLGQGPEFLTYFQNEAQLEKSRLLSDRFSAERPKGSFSTLEIQRTEQGDSAMYLCASSSPRGRPSGQETQYFGPGTRLLVL.

V usage is TRBV6-5 and J usage is TRBJ1-6, with 8 bases that match TRBD1. This CDR3 spans 16 amino acids. Trimming at V came to 3 bases and at J to 3 bases, leaving 4 bases not matched to a gene. Germline assignment: CDR1 MNHEY and CDR2 SVGAGI. The CDR3 region is CASSYSTGVYNSPLHF. In nucleotides, the CDR3 is TGTGCCAGCAGTTATTCGACAGGGGTCTATAATTCACCCCTCCACTTT.

Note on this clone: Other DNA sequences in this specimen translate into the identical CDR3. The chain employs TRBV11-2 and TRBJ1-1; no firm D call. There are 13 residues in the CDR3. CDR1 and CDR2 from the germline V gene are SGHAT and FQNNGV. The germline V and J ends were trimmed by 5 bases and 0 bases, with 7 bases remaining between them. CDR3 region: CASSPVLNTEAFF. The CDR3 coding sequence is TGTGCCAGCAGCCCGGTCTTGAACACTGAAGCTTTCTTT.

The chain recombines TRBV30 with TRBJ1-1; tentatively, D is TRBD1 (6 bases). The V end was cut by 2 bases, the J end by 4 bases, with 11 bases between. Germline values: CDR1 GTSNPN, CDR2 SVGIG (reference sequence). The CDR3 sequence is 13 residues long. The CDR3 DNA is TGTGCCTGGAGTCAGGGGTTAGGCACTGAAGCTTTCTTT. It yields the protein CAWSQGLGTEAFF.